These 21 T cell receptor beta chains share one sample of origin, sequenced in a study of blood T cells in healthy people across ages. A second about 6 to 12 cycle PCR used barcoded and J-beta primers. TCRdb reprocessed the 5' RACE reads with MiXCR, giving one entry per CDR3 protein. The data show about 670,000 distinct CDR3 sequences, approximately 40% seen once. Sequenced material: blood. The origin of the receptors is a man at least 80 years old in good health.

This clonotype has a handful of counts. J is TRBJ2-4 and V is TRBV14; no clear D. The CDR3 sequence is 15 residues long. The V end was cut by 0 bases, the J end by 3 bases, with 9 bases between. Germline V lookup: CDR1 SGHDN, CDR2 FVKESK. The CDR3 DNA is TGTGCCAGCAGCCAAGAACGGCTGGGCAAAAACATTCAGTACTTC. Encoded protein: CASSQERLGKNIQYF.

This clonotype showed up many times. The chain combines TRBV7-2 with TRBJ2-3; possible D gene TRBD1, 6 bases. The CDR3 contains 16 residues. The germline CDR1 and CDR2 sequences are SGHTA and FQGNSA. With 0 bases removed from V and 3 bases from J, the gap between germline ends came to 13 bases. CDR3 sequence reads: CASSLAGGQITDTQYF. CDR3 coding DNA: TGTGCCAGCAGCTTAGCTGGAGGACAGATAACAGATACGCAGTATTTT.

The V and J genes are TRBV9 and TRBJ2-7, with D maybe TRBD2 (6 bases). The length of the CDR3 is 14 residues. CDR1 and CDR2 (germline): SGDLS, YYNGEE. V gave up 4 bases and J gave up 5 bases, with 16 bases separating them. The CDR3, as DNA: TGTGCCAGCAGCCCCGCCCGGGGGAGAAACGAGCAGTACTTC. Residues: CASSPARGRNEQYF. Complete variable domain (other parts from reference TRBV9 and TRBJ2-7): DSGVTQTPKHLITATGQRVTLRCSPRSGDLSVYWYQQSLDQGLQFLIQYYNGEERAKGNILERFSAQQFPDLHSELNLSSLELGDSALYFCASSPARGRNEQYFGPGTRLTVT.

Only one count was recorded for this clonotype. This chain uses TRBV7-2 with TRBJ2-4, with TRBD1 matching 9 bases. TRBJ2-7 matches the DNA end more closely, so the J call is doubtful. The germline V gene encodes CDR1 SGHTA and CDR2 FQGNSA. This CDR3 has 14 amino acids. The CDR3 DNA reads TGTGCCAGCAGCCCGCGGGACAGGGTCGGCGAGCAGTACTTC. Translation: CASSPRDRVGEQYF.

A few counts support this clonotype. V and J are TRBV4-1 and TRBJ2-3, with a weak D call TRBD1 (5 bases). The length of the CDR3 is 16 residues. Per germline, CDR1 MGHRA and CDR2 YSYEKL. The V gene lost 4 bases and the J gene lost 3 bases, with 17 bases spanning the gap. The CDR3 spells CASSPQIGAPTDTQYF. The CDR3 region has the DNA TGCGCCAGCAGCCCCCAGATAGGGGCGCCGACAGATACGCAGTATTTT.

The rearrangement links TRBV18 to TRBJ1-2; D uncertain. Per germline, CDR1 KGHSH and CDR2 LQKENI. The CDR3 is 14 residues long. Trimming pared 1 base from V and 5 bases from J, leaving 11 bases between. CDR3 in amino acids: CASSPRRTSYGYTF. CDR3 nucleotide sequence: TGTGCCAGCTCACCACGGAGGACCTCTTATGGCTACACCTTC.

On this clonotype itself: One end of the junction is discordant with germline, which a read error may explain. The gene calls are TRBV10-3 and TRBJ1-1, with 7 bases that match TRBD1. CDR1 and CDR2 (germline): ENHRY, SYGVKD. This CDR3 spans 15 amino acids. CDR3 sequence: CAVSDHTRGVTEAFF. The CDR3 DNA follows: TGTGCCGTCAGTGATCATACCAGGGGGGTGACTGAAGCTTTCTTT.

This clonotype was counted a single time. The CDR3, as DNA: TGTGCCAGCAGTGAAGGGAGGGTGCGCCCAGATACGCAGTATTTT. Translating it yields CASSEGRVRPDTQYF. The chain carries TRBV6-1 and TRBJ2-3, with D perhaps matching TRBD2 (6 bases). V was cut by 1 base and J by 4 bases, with 12 bases left in between. Germline assignment: CDR1 MNHNS and CDR2 SASEGT. The CDR3 has 15 amino acids.

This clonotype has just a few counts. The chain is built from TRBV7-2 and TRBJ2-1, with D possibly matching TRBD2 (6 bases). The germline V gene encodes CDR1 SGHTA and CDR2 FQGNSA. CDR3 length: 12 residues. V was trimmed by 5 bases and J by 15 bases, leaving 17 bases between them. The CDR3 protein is CASSPGLIGRFF. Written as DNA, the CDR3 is TGTGCCAGCAGCCCGGGACTCATAGGACGGTTCTTC.

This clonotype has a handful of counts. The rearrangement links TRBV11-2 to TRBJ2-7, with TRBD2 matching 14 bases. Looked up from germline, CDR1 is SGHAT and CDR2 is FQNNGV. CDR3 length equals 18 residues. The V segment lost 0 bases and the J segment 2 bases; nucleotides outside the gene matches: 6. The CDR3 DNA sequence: TGTGCCAGCAGCTTAGACGGGACTAGCGGGGGCTGGGCCTACGAGCAGTACTTC. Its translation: CASSLDGTSGGWAYEQYF.

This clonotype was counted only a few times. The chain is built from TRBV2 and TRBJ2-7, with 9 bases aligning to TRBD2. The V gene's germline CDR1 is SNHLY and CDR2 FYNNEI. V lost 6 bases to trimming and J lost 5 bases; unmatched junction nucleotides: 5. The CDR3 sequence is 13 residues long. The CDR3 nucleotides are TGTGCCAGCAGGCTAGCGGGGCTAAACGAGCAGTACTTC. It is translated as CASRLAGLNEQYF.

In nucleotides, the CDR3 is TGTGCCACGCAGACTAGCGGAAGAACCTACAATGAGCAGTTCTTC. It specifies CATQTSGRTYNEQFF. The rearrangement links TRBV10-3 to TRBJ2-1; 9 nucleotides agree with TRBD2. With 10 bases clipped from V and 2 bases from J, the junction kept 9 bases outside the gene matches. This CDR3 is 15 amino acids long. CDR1 and CDR2 from the germline V gene are ENHRY and SYGVKD.

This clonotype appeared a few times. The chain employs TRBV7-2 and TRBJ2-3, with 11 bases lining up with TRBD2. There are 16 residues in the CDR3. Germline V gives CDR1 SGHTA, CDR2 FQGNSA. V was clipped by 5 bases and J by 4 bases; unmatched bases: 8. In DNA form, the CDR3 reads TGTGCCAGCAGCGTTCAACTAGCGGGAGTCGCAGATACGCAGTATTTT. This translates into CASSVQLAGVADTQYF.

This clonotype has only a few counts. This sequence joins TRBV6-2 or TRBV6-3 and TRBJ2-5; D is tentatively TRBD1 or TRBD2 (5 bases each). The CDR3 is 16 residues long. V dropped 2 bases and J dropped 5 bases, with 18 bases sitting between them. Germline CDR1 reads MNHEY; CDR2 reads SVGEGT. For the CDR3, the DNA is TGTGCCAGCAGTTACCTAGTACGGGGACGGGGTGAGACCCAGTACTTC. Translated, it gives CASSYLVRGRGETQYF.

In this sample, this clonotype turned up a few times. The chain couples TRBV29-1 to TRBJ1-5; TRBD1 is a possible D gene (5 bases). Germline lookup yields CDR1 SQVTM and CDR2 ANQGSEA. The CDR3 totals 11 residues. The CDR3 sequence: CREQDARPQHF. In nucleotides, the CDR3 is TGCAGGGAACAGGACGCGCGGCCCCAGCATTTT.

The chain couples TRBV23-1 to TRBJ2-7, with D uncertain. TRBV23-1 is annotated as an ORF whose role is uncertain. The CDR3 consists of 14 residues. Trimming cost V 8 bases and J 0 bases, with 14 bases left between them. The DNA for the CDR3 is TGCGCCAGCCCTTCCGTTGGGTTCTCCTACGAGCAGTACTTC. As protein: CASPSVGFSYEQYF.

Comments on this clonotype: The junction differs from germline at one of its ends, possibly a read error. For the CDR3, the DNA is TGTGCCAGCAGCCCGCCCGGATCGTTCGATATGCAGTATTTT. Its protein is CASSPPGSFDMQYF. The chain joins TRBV11-3 to TRBJ2-3; D gene unclear. The CDR3 covers 14 residues. Germline values: CDR1 SGHNT, CDR2 YENEEA.

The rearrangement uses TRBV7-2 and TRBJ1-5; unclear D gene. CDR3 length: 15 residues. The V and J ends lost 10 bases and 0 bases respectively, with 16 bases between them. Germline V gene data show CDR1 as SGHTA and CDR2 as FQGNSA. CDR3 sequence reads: CATRKWADSNQPQHF. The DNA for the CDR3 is TGTGCCACCAGGAAGTGGGCAGATAGCAATCAGCCCCAGCATTTT.

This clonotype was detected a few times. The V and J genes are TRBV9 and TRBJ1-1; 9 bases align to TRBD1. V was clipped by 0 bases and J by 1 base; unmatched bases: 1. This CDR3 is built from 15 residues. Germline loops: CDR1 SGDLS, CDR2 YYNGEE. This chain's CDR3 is CASSVGGQGNTEAFF. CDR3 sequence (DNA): TGTGCCAGCAGCGTAGGGGGACAGGGGAACACTGAAGCTTTCTTT.

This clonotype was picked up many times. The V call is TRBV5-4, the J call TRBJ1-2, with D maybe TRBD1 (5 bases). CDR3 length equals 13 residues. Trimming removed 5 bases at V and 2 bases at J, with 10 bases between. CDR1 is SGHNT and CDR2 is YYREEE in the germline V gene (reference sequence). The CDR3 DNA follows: TGTGCCAGCAGGTCCAGGGCCAACTATGGCTACACCTTC. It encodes CASRSRANYGYTF.

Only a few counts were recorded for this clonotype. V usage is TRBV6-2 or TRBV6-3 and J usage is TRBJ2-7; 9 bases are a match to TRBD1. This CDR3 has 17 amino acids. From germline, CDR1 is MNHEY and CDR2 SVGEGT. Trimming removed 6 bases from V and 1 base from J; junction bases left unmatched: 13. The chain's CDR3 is CASREGTGLYISYEQYF. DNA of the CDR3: TGTGCCAGCAGAGAAGGGACAGGGCTATACATTTCCTACGAGCAGTACTTC.